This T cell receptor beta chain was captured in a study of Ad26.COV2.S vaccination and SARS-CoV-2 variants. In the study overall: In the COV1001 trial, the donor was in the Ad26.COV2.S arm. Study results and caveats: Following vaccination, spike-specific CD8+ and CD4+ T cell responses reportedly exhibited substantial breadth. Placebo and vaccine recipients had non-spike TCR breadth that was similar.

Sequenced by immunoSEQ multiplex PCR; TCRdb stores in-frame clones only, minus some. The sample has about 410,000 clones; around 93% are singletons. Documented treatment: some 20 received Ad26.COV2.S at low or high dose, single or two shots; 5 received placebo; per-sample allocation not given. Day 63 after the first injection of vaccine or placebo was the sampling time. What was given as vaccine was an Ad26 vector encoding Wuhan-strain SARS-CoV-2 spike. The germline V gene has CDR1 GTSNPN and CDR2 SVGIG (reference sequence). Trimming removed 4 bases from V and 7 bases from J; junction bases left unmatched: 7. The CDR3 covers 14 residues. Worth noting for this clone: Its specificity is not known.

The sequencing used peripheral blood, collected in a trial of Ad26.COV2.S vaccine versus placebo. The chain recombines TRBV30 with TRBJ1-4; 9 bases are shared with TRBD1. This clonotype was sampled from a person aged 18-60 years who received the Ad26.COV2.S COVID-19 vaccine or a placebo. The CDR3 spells CAWKVGTGLEKLFF. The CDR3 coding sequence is TGTGCCTGGAAGGTCGGGACAGGGCTTGAAAAACTGTTTTTT.